This T cell receptor beta chain was sequenced during a study of control samples from healthy donors and cancer patients. TCRdb's copy holds only in-frame clones and misses some; the assay was immunoSEQ multiplex PCR. Among about 250,000 clones listed, roughly 80% were seen once. CDR3 length: 14 residues. Trimming took 10 bases from V and 6 from J; bases not matched to a gene: 12. Looked up from germline, CDR1 is WNHNN and CDR2 is SYGVQD (reference sequence). The V call is TRBV10-1, the J call TRBJ1-2, with 9 bases matching TRBD1. The sequenced material came from PBMCs. This TCR came from a woman aged 55-69 years with lung cancer. CDR3 sequence: CATLRPGTGNGYTF. For the CDR3, the DNA is TGCGCCACCCTTCGACCCGGGACAGGGAATGGCTACACCTTC.